A single sample is the source of the 30 T cell receptor beta chains below, sequenced in a study of cytomegalovirus exposure and HLA in healthy donors. PCR involved 60 Vbeta and 13 Jbeta primers. TCRdb's copy holds only in-frame clones and misses some; the assay was immunoSEQ multiplex PCR. The data show 250,000 to 350,000 clones, around 80% seen once. The sequencing sample was made of PBMCs. The source of these receptors is a girl aged 2-10 years in good health and CMV-seronegative.

In its sample, this clone was seen a few times. The chain is built from TRBV13 and TRBJ1-3; 11 bases line up with TRBD1. V gave up 5 bases and J gave up 2 bases; unmatched junction bases: 5. The CDR3 contains 16 residues. Per germline, CDR1 PRHDT and CDR2 FYEKMQ (reference sequence). CDR3 loop: CASSPGTGGTGNTIYF. CDR3 nucleotide sequence: TGTGCCAGCAGCCCTGGGACAGGGGGGACTGGAAACACCATATATTTT.

The chain couples TRBV30 to TRBJ2-5; 9 bases fit TRBD2. Near its end, the DNA agrees better with TRBJ2-7, so the J call may be wrong. The CDR3 has 13 amino acids. From germline, CDR1 is GTSNPN and CDR2 SVGIG (reference sequence). The CDR3 sequence: CACISGSFSEQYF. CDR3 DNA sequence: TGTGCCTGTATTAGCGGGAGTTTCTCCGAGCAGTACTTC.

The CDR3 sequence is CASSLLYSAGANTGELFF. In DNA form, the CDR3 reads TGTGCCAGCAGCTTGCTATATTCAGCGGGAGCGAACACCGGGGAGCTGTTTTTT. J is TRBJ2-2 and V is TRBV5-6, with 8 bases fitting TRBD2. Unmatched junction bases numbered 8, after V lost 1 base and J lost 0 bases. This CDR3 is 18 amino acids long. Germline CDR1 SGHDT, CDR2 YYEEEE.

V is TRBV5-1 and J is TRBJ1-6; 7 nucleotides line up with TRBD1. Germline V gene sequence: CDR1 SGHRS, CDR2 YFSETQ. CDR3 length: 14 amino acids. V was pared by 3 bases and J by 9 bases, with 6 bases of the junction left unmatched. The CDR3 here is CASSWAGGSSPLHF. The CDR3 DNA is TGCGCCAGCAGCTGGGCAGGGGGATCTTCACCCCTCCACTTT.

This rearrangement joins TRBV28 to TRBJ2-2; D call uncertain. V was cut by 5 bases and J by 5 bases, with 3 bases left in between. CDR3 size: 11 residues. Germline CDR1 is MDHEN and CDR2 is SYDVKM. CDR3 protein: CASSPTGELFF. The CDR3 DNA reads as TGTGCCAGCAGTCCGACCGGGGAGCTGTTTTTT.

The genes are TRBV28 and TRBJ1-5; D may be TRBD1 (5 bases). The CDR3 totals 17 residues. The V end was cut by 6 bases, the J end by 0 bases, with 18 bases between. The germline V gene encodes CDR1 MDHEN and CDR2 SYDVKM. The DNA for the CDR3 is TGTGCCAGCAGCTACCGAGGACAAGCATTTAGCAATCAGCCCCAGCATTTT. Translation: CASSYRGQAFSNQPQHF.

Here the CDR3 DNA reads TGTGCCTGGAGTCTGGTGGCGGGGGGATACAATGAGCAGTTCTTC. It specifies CAWSLVAGGYNEQFF. The chain has TRBV30 and TRBJ2-1; 8 nucleotides align to TRBD2. Trimming removed 2 bases from V and 4 bases from J; junction bases left unmatched: 7. The germline gives CDR1 GTSNPN, CDR2 SVGIG (reference sequence). The CDR3 extends over 15 amino acids.

The chain recombines TRBV5-8 with TRBJ1-5, with a possible D match to TRBD1 (6 bases). The CDR3 runs 14 residues. Germline V lookup: CDR1 SGHTS, CDR2 YDEGEE. V lost 6 bases and J 5 bases, leaving 15 bases between the germline ends. CDR3 loop: CASKVTGGDQPQHF. As DNA, the CDR3 is TGTGCCAGCAAGGTCACGGGGGGCGATCAGCCCCAGCATTTT.

The chain uses TRBV29-1 and TRBJ2-5; possibly TRBD1 for D (6 bases). The J call is uncertain, as TRBJ2-7 better fits the DNA end. Germline CDR1 is SQVTM and CDR2 is ANQGSEA. The CDR3 spans 12 residues. CDR3 nucleotide sequence: TGCAGCGGTGGGGACACTACCTACGAGCAGTACTTC. This gives the protein CSGGDTTYEQYF.

The chain couples TRBV5-6 to TRBJ2-1; 8 bases agree with TRBD1. Germline trimming cut 6 bases from V and 0 bases from J; bases unmatched to any gene: 5. In germline, CDR1 is SGHDT, CDR2 YYEEEE. The CDR3 is made up of 15 amino acids. CDR3 in DNA: TGTGCCAGCAAGACAGGGGAAGGCTCCTACAATGAGCAGTTCTTC. It yields the protein CASKTGEGSYNEQFF.

The chain links TRBV7-2 to TRBJ2-3; 7 bases line up with TRBD2. V lost 0 bases, J lost 0 bases, and 9 bases stayed unmatched. Per the germline V gene, CDR1 is SGHTA and CDR2 is FQGNSA. This CDR3 comprises 18 residues. The CDR3 bases are TGTGCCAGCAGCTTAGCGACAACTAGCGACCCGAGCACAGATACGCAGTATTTT. Its protein is CASSLATTSDPSTDTQYF. Drawing the rest from reference TRBV7-2 and TRBJ2-3, the complete variable domain is GAGVSQSPSNKVTEKGKDVELRCDPISGHTALYWYRQSLGQGLEFLIYFQGNSAPDKSGLPSDRFSAERTGGSVSTLTIQRTQQEDSAVYLCASSLATTSDPSTDTQYFGPGTRLTVL.

The chain links TRBV4-2 to TRBJ1-2, with D maybe TRBD1 (6 bases). The CDR3 loop spans 14 amino acids. Per germline, CDR1 LGHNA and CDR2 YNFKEQ. V gave up 0 bases and J gave up 8 bases, with 13 bases separating them. CDR3 region: CASSQEERGQGYTF. CDR3 DNA: TGTGCCAGCAGCCAAGAGGAGCGGGGGCAGGGCTACACCTTC.

The CDR3 nucleotides read TGTGCCAGCAGTGTTAGGCTAGCGGGAGGCTTGTCCTACGAGCAGTACTTC. Translation: CASSVRLAGGLSYEQYF. V gene TRBV6-1 combines with J gene TRBJ2-7; 11 bases match TRBD2. V gave up 4 bases and J gave up 1 base; unmatched junction bases: 9. The germline V gene encodes CDR1 MNHNS and CDR2 SASEGT. The CDR3 runs 17 residues.

The chain combines TRBV7-9 with TRBJ2-3; 8 nucleotides align to TRBD2. The V gene end was trimmed by 5 bases and the J gene end by 0 bases; junction bases not matched to a gene: 7. CDR1 is SEHNR and CDR2 is FQNEAQ in the germline V gene (reference sequence). The length of the CDR3 is 16 residues. The CDR3 DNA follows: TGTGCCAGCAGCCCCAGGACTAGCAGAAGCACAGATACGCAGTATTTT. Translation gives CASSPRTSRSTDTQYF.

This clone has only one observation. Sequence at one end of the junction differs from germline and may be a read error. This chain joins TRBV6-1 and TRBJ2-7; tentative D call: TRBD1 (7 bases). Per germline, CDR1 MNHNS and CDR2 SASEGT. The CDR3 is 11 amino acids. The CDR3 spells CASRGGQIDNF. CDR3 nucleotides: TGTGCCAGCAGGGGGGGACAGATAGACAACTTC.

The J gene is TRBJ2-5, the V gene TRBV28; maybe TRBD1 (6 bases). CDR1 is MDHEN and CDR2 is SYDVKM in the germline V gene. Trimming cost V 5 bases and J 7 bases, with 20 bases left between them. This CDR3 comprises 15 residues. The CDR3 nucleotides read TGTGCCAGCAGTGAGAGGATAGGGGGTCTGGGGACCCAGTACTTC. It translates to CASSERIGGLGTQYF.

Remarks on this clone: Additional DNA sequences in this sample encode the identical CDR3. The chain recombines TRBV9 with TRBJ2-1; D possibly corresponds to TRBD1 (5 bases). This CDR3 comprises 13 residues. V dropped 0 bases and J dropped 10 bases, with 11 bases sitting between them. Looked up from germline, CDR1 is SGDLS and CDR2 is YYNGEE. This chain's CDR3 is CASSVGVPGEQFF. CDR3 DNA sequence: TGTGCCAGCAGCGTAGGTGTCCCAGGGGAGCAGTTCTTC.

The rearrangement joins TRBV6-6 to TRBJ2-3, with 10 bases aligning to TRBD1. V lost 8 bases to trimming and J lost 4 bases; unmatched junction nucleotides: 6. The CDR3 is made up of 14 amino acids. Per the germline V gene, CDR1 is MNHNY and CDR2 is SVGAGI (reference sequence). DNA for the CDR3: TGTGCCAGCCGACAGGGGGCGAGGGCAGATACGCAGTATTTT. Translating it yields CASRQGARADTQYF.

This chain joins TRBV11-2 and TRBJ2-7; 10 bases fit TRBD2. The CDR3 has 15 amino acids. J lost 1 base, V lost 6 bases, and 6 bases had no gene match. The germline V gene encodes CDR1 SGHAT and CDR2 FQNNGV. The CDR3 protein is CASSPEGLASYEQYF. In DNA, the CDR3 is TGTGCCAGCAGTCCCGAGGGACTAGCGTCCTACGAGCAGTACTTC. Looking up the rest from reference TRBV11-2 and TRBJ2-7 gives the full variable domain: EAGVAQSPRYKIIEKRQSVAFWCNPISGHATLYWYQQILGQGPKLLIQFQNNGVVDDSQLPKDRFSAERLKGVDSTLKIQPAKLEDSAVYLCASSPEGLASYEQYFGPGTRLTVT.

V gene TRBV9 combines with J gene TRBJ2-3; TRBD2 aligns across 11 bases. V was pared by 4 bases and J by 6 bases, with 4 bases of the junction left unmatched. Germline CDR1 SGDLS, CDR2 YYNGEE. The CDR3 totals 14 residues. This CDR3 reads CASSLGLAEDTQYF. The CDR3 DNA reads TGTGCCAGCAGCTTGGGACTAGCGGAGGATACGCAGTATTTT.

The chain carries TRBV28 and TRBJ2-3; maybe TRBD2 (7 bases). The CDR3 has 16 residues. V dropped 2 bases and J dropped 8 bases, with 20 bases sitting between them. From germline, CDR1 is MDHEN and CDR2 SYDVKM. Written as DNA, the CDR3 is TGTGCCAGCAGTTTAGGGGGGGCGGGCCCGGGGGGTACGCAGTATTTT. Translated, it gives CASSLGGAGPGGTQYF.

This chain joins TRBV2 and TRBJ1-1; no definite D call. CDR1 is SNHLY and CDR2 is FYNNEI in the germline V gene. The CDR3 length is 12 residues. The V end was cut by 8 bases, the J end by 1 base, with 8 bases between. The CDR3 loop is CASEGGNTEAFF. The CDR3 DNA follows: TGTGCCAGCGAGGGCGGGAACACTGAAGCTTTCTTT.

The J gene is TRBJ2-7, the V gene TRBV5-6, with unresolved D. CDR1 is SGHDT, CDR2 YYEEEE, per germline. V was pared by 7 bases and J by 0 bases, with 17 bases between. The CDR3 is made up of 15 amino acids. CDR3 nucleotide sequence: TGTGCCAGCGAACGTACGAGGCGGTTCTCCTACGAGCAGTACTTC. This gives the protein CASERTRRFSYEQYF.

The gene calls are TRBV2 and TRBJ2-2; 8 bases are a match to TRBD1. Looked up from germline, CDR1 is SNHLY and CDR2 is FYNNEI. This CDR3 has 15 amino acids. With 5 bases clipped from V and 3 bases from J, the junction kept 5 bases outside the gene matches. CDR3 sequence: CASSLGTGYTGELFF. The CDR3, as DNA: TGTGCCAGCAGTCTCGGGACAGGATACACCGGGGAGCTGTTTTTT. The full variable domain, completed using reference TRBV2 and TRBJ2-2, is EPEVTQTPSHQVTQMGQEVILRCVPISNHLYFYWYRQILGQKVEFLVSFYNNEISEKSEIFDDQFSVERPDGSNFTLKIRSTKLEDSAMYFCASSLGTGYTGELFFGEGSRLTVL.

Of note for this clone: At one end the junction does not follow the germline gene, possibly because of a read error. In the same sample, other DNA sequences code for this CDR3. This chain links TRBV28 with TRBJ2-7; no firm D call. CDR3 size: 14 residues. Germline V gene data show CDR1 as MDHEN and CDR2 as SYDVKM. The CDR3 here is CASSLTENNYEQYF. The CDR3 region has the DNA TGCGCCAGCAGTTTAACAGAGAATAACTACGAGCAGTACTTC. Complete variable domain (other parts from reference TRBV28 and TRBJ2-7): DVKVTQSSRYLVKRTGEKVFLECVQDMDHENMFWYRQDPGLGLRLIYFSYDVKMKEKGDIPEGYSVSREKKERFSLILESASTNQTSMYLCASSLTENNYEQYFGPGTRLTVT.

CDR3 in amino acids: CASSVSRNTEAFF. The CDR3 DNA follows: TGTGCCAGCAGCGTCTCCAGGAACACTGAAGCTTTCTTT. V and J are TRBV9 and TRBJ1-1, with D unclear. CDR3 size: 13 residues. CDR1 SGDLS and CDR2 YYNGEE come from the germline V gene. Between the trimmed V and J ends, which lost 2 bases and 1 base, there was a span of 6 bases.

V usage is TRBV6-5 and J usage is TRBJ1-5; 7 bases match TRBD1. This CDR3 region has 15 residues. Germline values: CDR1 MNHEY, CDR2 SVGAGI. Trimming removed 9 bases from V and 4 bases from J; junction bases left unmatched: 12. The CDR3 loop reads CASEIGTVSNQPQHF. CDR3 DNA: TGTGCCAGTGAGATTGGGACAGTGAGTAATCAGCCCCAGCATTTT.

This sequence joins TRBV5-1 and TRBJ2-2; 10 bases align to TRBD2. V shed 3 bases and J 4 bases; nucleotides not matched to a gene: 9. This CDR3 contains 17 residues. Germline V gene sequence: CDR1 SGHRS, CDR2 YFSETQ. The CDR3 nucleotides read TGCGCCAGCAGCTGGTTGTCCGGGACTAGCGTCACCGGGGAGCTGTTTTTT. This gives the protein CASSWLSGTSVTGELFF.

The chain joins TRBV19 to TRBJ1-1, with D perhaps matching TRBD1 (5 bases). CDR1 and CDR2 (germline): LNHDA, SQIVND (reference sequence). CDR3 size: 13 residues. V dropped 7 bases and J dropped 1 base, with 10 bases sitting between them. In DNA, the CDR3 is TGTGCCAGTAAAGGGGTCACGAACACTGAAGCTTTCTTT. Amino acids: CASKGVTNTEAFF. The full variable domain, completed using reference TRBV19 and TRBJ1-1, is DGGITQSPKYLFRKEGQNVTLSCEQNLNHDAMYWYRQDPGQGLRLIYYSQIVNDFQKGDIAEGYSVSREKKESFPLTVTSAQKNPTAFYLCASKGVTNTEAFFGQGTRLTVV.

The chain couples TRBV11-2 to TRBJ1-3; D not resolved. The CDR3 totals 15 residues. V gave up 5 bases and J gave up 4 bases, with 15 bases separating them. The germline CDR1 and CDR2 sequences are SGHAT and FQNNGV. CDR3 in DNA: TGTGCCAGCAGCCTCCGGAGGTATCCCGGAAACACCATATATTTT. Translated: CASSLRRYPGNTIYF. The full variable domain, completed using reference TRBV11-2 and TRBJ1-3, is EAGVAQSPRYKIIEKRQSVAFWCNPISGHATLYWYQQILGQGPKLLIQFQNNGVVDDSQLPKDRFSAERLKGVDSTLKIQPAKLEDSAVYLCASSLRRYPGNTIYFGEGSWLTVV.